This T cell receptor beta chain originates from a study of CD8+ T cells in alopecia areata. Study results and caveats: Scalp clonality and expanded CD8+ clones among the top 100 were significantly decreased by tofacitinib. TCRs were shared less clearly across patients than in mice, possibly for HLA-related reasons. With one nonresponder, baseline CD8+ expansion's link to response remains uncertain.

The CDR3 consists of 13 residues. V was shortened by 5 bases and J by 3 bases, with 14 bases between the two germline ends. Germline assignment: CDR1 SQVTM and CDR2 ANQGSEA. Treatment in this sample: oral pan-JAK inhibitor, 5-10 mg twice daily. With respect to this clone: What it binds is unknown.

RNA, once extracted, was reverse transcribed into cDNA for use as the sequencing template. Method: immunoSEQ multiplex PCR; TCRdb's copy keeps in-frame clones and lacks some. The table records hundreds of thousands of clones, 60% of them present only once. This chain uses TRBV29-1 with TRBJ2-7; possibly TRBD1 for D (6 bases). This clonotype was obtained from a human donor with alopecia areata. Here the sequenced sample was CD4+ T cells sorted from blood, taken around week 54, from a patient treated with tofacitinib. The CDR3 region is CSVHRVGSYEQYF. The CDR3 DNA reads TGCAGCGTTCACAGGGTAGGAAGCTACGAGCAGTACTTC.